This T cell receptor (beta chain) was found in a study of breast tumors, draining lymph nodes, adjacent tissues. General study points: The data were judged consistent with most tumor T cells coming from lymph node and expanding in tumor.

This clonotype was counted many times. The antigen remains unidentified. Breast cancer patients provided tissue from their axillary draining lymph nodes. TCRdb fed the multiplex PCR reads into MiXCR, producing one record per CDR3 protein. The table has tens of thousands of distinct CDR3 sequences, around 30% seen once. V shed 1 base, J shed 9 bases, and the junction held 0 bases outside the gene matches. The CDR3 runs 12 residues. Germline CDR1 and CDR2: SNHLY and FYNNEI. What was sequenced was axillary lymph node tissue. This TCR came from a female donor with breast cancer. Some clones in this sample may be carry-over from other donors' samples. V is TRBV2 and J is TRBJ2-1; 7 bases map to TRBD2. DNA for the CDR3: TGTGCCAGCAGTGAAGGCGGGAGTGAGCAGTTCTTC. Residues: CASSEGGSEQFF.